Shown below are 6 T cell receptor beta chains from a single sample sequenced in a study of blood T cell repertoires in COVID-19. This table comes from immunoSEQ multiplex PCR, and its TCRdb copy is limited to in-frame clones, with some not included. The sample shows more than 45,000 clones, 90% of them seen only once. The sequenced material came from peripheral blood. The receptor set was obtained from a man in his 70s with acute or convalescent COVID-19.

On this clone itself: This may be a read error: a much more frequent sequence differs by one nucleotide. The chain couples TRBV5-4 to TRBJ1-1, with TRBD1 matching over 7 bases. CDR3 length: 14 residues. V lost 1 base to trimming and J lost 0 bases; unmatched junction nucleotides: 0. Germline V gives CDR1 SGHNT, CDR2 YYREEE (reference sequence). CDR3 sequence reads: CASSLTGVNTEAFF. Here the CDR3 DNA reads TGTGCCAGCAGCTTGACAGGGGTGAACACTGAAGCTTTCTTT.

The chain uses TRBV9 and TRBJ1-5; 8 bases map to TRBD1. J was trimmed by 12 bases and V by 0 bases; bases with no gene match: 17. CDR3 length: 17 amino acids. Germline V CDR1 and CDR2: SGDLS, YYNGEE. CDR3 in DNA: TGTGCCAGCAGCGTAGTGCAGCTGGACAGGGTAAGAGAGGGCCAGCATTTT. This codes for CASSVVQLDRVREGQHF.

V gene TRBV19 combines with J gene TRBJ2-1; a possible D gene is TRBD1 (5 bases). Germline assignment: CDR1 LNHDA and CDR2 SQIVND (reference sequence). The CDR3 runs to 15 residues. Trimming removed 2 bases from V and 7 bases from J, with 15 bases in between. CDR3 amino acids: CASSISPPGPNEQFF. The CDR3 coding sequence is TGTGCCAGTAGTATAAGCCCCCCAGGGCCTAATGAGCAGTTCTTC.

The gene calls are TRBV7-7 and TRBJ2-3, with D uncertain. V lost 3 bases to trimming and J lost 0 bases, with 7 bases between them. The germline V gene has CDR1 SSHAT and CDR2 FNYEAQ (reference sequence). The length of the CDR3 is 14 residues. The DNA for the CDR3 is TGTGCCAGCAGCTTGAGCCTCAGCACAGATACGCAGTATTTT. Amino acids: CASSLSLSTDTQYF.

CDR3 region: CASSSARGGIGGELFF. The CDR3 region has the DNA TGTGCCAGCAGCTCCGCCCGGGGTGGGATTGGCGGGGAGCTGTTTTTT. The rearrangement links TRBV9 to TRBJ2-2; D might be TRBD2 (5 bases). Germline assignment: CDR1 SGDLS and CDR2 YYNGEE. The germline V and J ends were trimmed by 4 bases and 7 bases, with 20 bases remaining between them. The CDR3 runs 16 residues.

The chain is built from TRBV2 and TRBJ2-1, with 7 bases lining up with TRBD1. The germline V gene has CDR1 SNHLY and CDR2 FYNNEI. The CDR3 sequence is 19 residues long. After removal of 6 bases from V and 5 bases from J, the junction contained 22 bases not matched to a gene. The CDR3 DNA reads TGTGCCAGCAGCGCTACTTTCTTTCGACAGGGTAGAATAAACAATGAGCAGTTCTTC. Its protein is CASSATFFRQGRINNEQFF.